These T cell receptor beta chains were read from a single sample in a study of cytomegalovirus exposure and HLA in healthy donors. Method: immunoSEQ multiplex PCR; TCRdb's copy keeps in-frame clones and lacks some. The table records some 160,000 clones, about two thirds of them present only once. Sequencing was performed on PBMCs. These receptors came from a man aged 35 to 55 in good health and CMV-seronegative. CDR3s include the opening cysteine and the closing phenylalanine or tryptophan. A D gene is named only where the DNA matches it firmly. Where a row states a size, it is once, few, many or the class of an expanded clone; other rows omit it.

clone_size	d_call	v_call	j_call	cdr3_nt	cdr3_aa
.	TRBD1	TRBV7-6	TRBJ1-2	TGTGCCAGCAGCCCGAGGACAGGGTTGGACTATGGCTACACCTTC	CASSPRTGLDYGYTF
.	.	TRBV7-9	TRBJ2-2	TGTGCCAGCAGCTTAGCGCGTGGGAACACCGGGGAGCTGTTTTTT	CASSLARGNTGELFF
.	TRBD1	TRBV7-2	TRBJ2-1	TGTGCCAGCAGCTTAGGGCAGGGGGCCCTATACAATGAGCAGTTCTTC	CASSLGQGALYNEQFF
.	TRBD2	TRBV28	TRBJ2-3	TGTGCCAGCAGTTTATTACTAGCGGGAGTCTCAGATACGCAGTATTTT	CASSLLLAGVSDTQYF
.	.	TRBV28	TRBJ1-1	TGTGCCAGCATCACCCCACTTCGCGCTGAAGCTTTCTTT	CASITPLRAEAFF
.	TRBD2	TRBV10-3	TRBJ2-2	TGTGCCATCAGTGAATTTGCGGGAGGGGAGACCGGGGAGCTGTTTTTT	CAISEFAGGETGELFF
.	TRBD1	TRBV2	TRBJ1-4	TGTGCCAGCAGTGGGGACAGGGGAGGTAATGAAAAACTGTTTTTT	CASSGDRGGNEKLFF
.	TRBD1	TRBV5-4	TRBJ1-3	TGTGCCAGCAGCCTAGACAGGGCCGGTGGCACCATATATTTT	CASSLDRAGGTIYF
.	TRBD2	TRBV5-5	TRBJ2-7	TGTGCCAGCCTAAGGCGGGACTACCCCGACGAGCAGTACTTC	CASLRRDYPDEQYF
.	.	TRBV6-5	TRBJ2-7	TGTGCCAGCAGTTCAGGGACCTACGAGCAGTACTTC	CASSSGTYEQYF
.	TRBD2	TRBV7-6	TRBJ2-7	TGTGCCAGCAGCTTAGTAGGGGCGGGAGGGGGTGAGCAGTACTTC	CASSLVGAGGGEQYF
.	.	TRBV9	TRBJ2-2	TGTGCCAGCAATGAAGGGGGTAGCACCGGGGAGCTGTTTTTT	CASNEGGSTGELFF
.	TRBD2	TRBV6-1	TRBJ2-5	TGTGCCAGCAGGAGGGAGGCGGGAGGTGGGGAGACCCAGTACTTC	CASRREAGGGETQYF
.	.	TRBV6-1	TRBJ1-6	TGTGCCAGCAGTGCGGTGCACCACTCACCCCTCCACTTT	CASSAVHHSPLHF
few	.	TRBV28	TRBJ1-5	TGTGCCAGCAGTTCCGAAACTACCGGTTACAATCAGCCCCAGCATTTT	CASSSETTGYNQPQHF
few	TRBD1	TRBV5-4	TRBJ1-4	TGTGCCAGCAGCCAGGGGGGAGTGGCTAATGAAAAACTGTTTTTT	CASSQGGVANEKLFF
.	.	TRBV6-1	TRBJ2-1	TGTGCCAGCAGTAAAGGACAGCCGGAAATCTCAAGAAGCAATGAGCAGTTCTTC	CASSKGQPEISRSNEQFF
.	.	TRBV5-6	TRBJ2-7	TGTGCCAGCAGAGGGACACCAACCTACGAGCAGTACTTC	CASRGTPTYEQYF
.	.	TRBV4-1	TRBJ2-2	TGCGCCAGCAGCCCCTCCGGGGGTCGGTCCGGGGAGCTGTTTTTT	CASSPSGGRSGELFF